One and the same sample provided the 5 T cell receptor beta chains below, sequenced in a study of cytomegalovirus exposure and HLA in healthy donors. The study ran its PCR with 60 Vbeta and 13 Jbeta primers. Here immunoSEQ multiplex PCR was the method, and the copy in TCRdb shows in-frame clones only, minus some. The sample contains approximately 210,000 clones, 79% of which appear only once. The source material was PBMCs. These receptors came from a woman in her forties or fifties in good health and CMV-seronegative.

This clone was observed a few times. The chain couples TRBV28 to TRBJ1-1; D remains unclear. CDR1 MDHEN and CDR2 SYDVKM come from the germline V gene. The CDR3 loop spans 14 amino acids. The V end was cut by 7 bases, the J end by 0 bases, with 12 bases between. Here the CDR3 reads CASNSLGLNTEAFF. The DNA of the CDR3 is TGTGCCAGCAATTCTCTGGGCTTGAACACTGAAGCTTTCTTT.

The CDR3 sequence is CASKTELLRGPLHF. The DNA for the CDR3 is TGTGCCAGCAAAACGGAACTCCTCAGGGGACCCCTCCACTTT. This chain links TRBV6-5 with TRBJ1-6, with D perhaps matching TRBD1 (6 bases). V lost 7 bases to trimming and J lost 12 bases, with 19 bases between them. This CDR3 is built from 14 residues. Germline lookup yields CDR1 MNHEY and CDR2 SVGAGI.

Points on this clone: Because the CDR3 is missing its conserved closing phenylalanine or tryptophan, this is likely a read error. The limits of the CDR3 on the DNA are not certain, so only TCRdb's listed CDR3 is given. The rearrangement joins TRBV6-1 to TRBJ1-4. Germline CDR1 and CDR2: MNHNS and SASEGT. The CDR3 has 9 amino acids, counting both end residues. The CDR3 sequence: CASSPRTGL.

This chain joins TRBV7-9 and TRBJ1-4; 7 bases map to TRBD1. There are 18 residues in the CDR3. The germline V gene has CDR1 SEHNR and CDR2 FQNEAQ (reference sequence). Trimming cost V 1 base and J 5 bases; bases outside gene matches: 13. CDR3 DNA: TGTGCCAGCAGCTTAGGTTCTTTCGGACAGGCTACAAATGAAAAACTGTTTTTT. This encodes CASSLGSFGQATNEKLFF.

V is TRBV27 and J is TRBJ1-6, with a possible D match to TRBD1 (5 bases). Trimming left V 7 bases short and J 2 bases short, with 6 bases between. The germline CDR1 and CDR2 sequences are MNHEY and SMNVEV (reference sequence). CDR3 size: 13 residues. In nucleotides, the CDR3 is TGTGCCAGCACGGGGGCCTATAATTCACCCCTCCACTTT. Translation gives CASTGAYNSPLHF.